The clone carrying this T cell receptor beta chain was seen many times. Its target is unknown. For Graves' hyperthyroidism to be stable, ophthalmopathy could not progress within 18 months. PBMCs were obtained from about 10 ml fresh peripheral blood. The CDR3 consists of 13 residues. Trimming took off 6 bases at V and 5 bases at J, with 13 bases between the two ends. These data originate in a study of T cells in Graves' hyperthyroidism and ophthalmopathy. Whole-study context: Peripheral blood draws took place at initial diagnosis, ahead of any treatment. Study-wide results and limits: Most thyroid clonotypes expanded above 0.001 appeared in blood too.

Regions amplified from RNA transcripts were the TCR beta CDR3 regions. In the first-round RT-PCR of the TCR CDR3, the HTBI primer set was used. TCRdb processed the multiplex PCR reads anew with MiXCR; each CDR3 protein has one entry. The sample records about 700,000 distinct CDR3 sequences, around 15% being singletons. The sequence was collected from a woman aged 18-35 years with Graves' hyperthyroidism. The chain combines TRBV12-3 or TRBV12-4 with TRBJ1-1, with a weak D call TRBD1 (5 bases). Sample: blood. The CDR3 sequence: CASRVSGGTEAFF. CDR3 DNA sequence: TGTGCCAGCAGGGTCTCGGGGGGGACTGAAGCTTTCTTT.